This is a list of T cell receptor beta chains from one sample in a study of spatial heterogeneity in lung cancer. One entry per CDR3 protein results from TCRdb running MiXCR on the 5' RACE reads. Found here are tens of thousands of distinct CDR3 sequences, about 7% of them singletons; the top ten hold roughly 28%. The material sequenced was PBMCs, taken at surgery. The receptors originated from a female donor with early-stage non-small cell lung cancer. CDR3s include the opening cysteine and the closing phenylalanine or tryptophan. The order of the fields is J gene, V gene, CDR3 protein.

TRBJ2-3	TRBV9	CASSVMGHRTDTQYF
TRBJ1-6	TRBV15	CATSRVGSYNSPLHF
TRBJ2-7	TRBV9	CASSPGGEPSYEQYF
TRBJ1-5	TRBV6-5	CASSTGSRRPQHF
TRBJ2-5	TRBV20-1	CSASGDLPQETQYF
TRBJ2-7	TRBV3-1	CASSPFSPGLADEQYF
TRBJ2-1	TRBV6-5	CASSPNRRGEQFF
TRBJ1-5	TRBV19	CASRLDPGQPQHF
TRBJ2-1	TRBV7-2	CASSLNSGRIEEQFF
TRBJ2-3	TRBV5-1	CASSLGQGGDTQYF
TRBJ2-7	TRBV5-1	CASSMGLAQQYF
TRBJ2-3	TRBV6-5	CASRNGRPLSTDTQYF
TRBJ1-5	TRBV20-1	CSARGTNSLNQPQHF
TRBJ1-1	TRBV20-1	CSARLPGARTEAFF
TRBJ1-1	TRBV4-2	CASSQASKQGGTEAFF
TRBJ1-6	TRBV12-3/TRBV12-4	CASSFGQGYNSPLHF
TRBJ2-5	TRBV15	CATSRVWGQAEGETQYF
TRBJ2-7	TRBV20-1	CSATDPSGPGEQYF
TRBJ1-1	TRBV28	CASSFVTGNTEAFF
TRBJ2-1	TRBV30	CAWGRAGGAEQFF
TRBJ1-1	TRBV5-1	CASSRGQGTEAFF
TRBJ2-5	TRBV9	CASSVGMAGETQYF
TRBJ2-3	TRBV20-1	CSARRTSGSKDTQYF
TRBJ1-4	TRBV4-1	CASSRLNRAFNEKLFF
TRBJ1-4	TRBV7-9	CASTWRGEKLFF
TRBJ1-4	TRBV27	CASRSLTVMNEKLFF
TRBJ2-1	TRBV11-3	CASSLDGWDSRPEQFF
TRBJ2-7	TRBV29-1	CSAGTGYNEQYF
TRBJ2-2	TRBV5-1	CASSLGVSGELFF
TRBJ1-2	TRBV3-1	CASSQFLGNYGYTF
TRBJ2-3	TRBV5-1	CASSRDSTDTQYF